This TCR beta chain was captured in a study of blood T cell repertoires in COVID-19. About the research overall: Sites in the United States, Italy and Spain provided acute and convalescent COVID-19 samples. Sample material is recorded as cDNA or gDNA derived from T cells, B-cell-depleted T cells, or PBMCs.

Per the study methods: Estimation of nucleated cell counts was performed using reference gene primer amplification. TCRdb's table, derived via immunoSEQ multiplex PCR, lists solely in-frame clones and lacks some. That table furnishes V, J and clone size, whereas the DNA furnished D and trimming. The data contain about 200,000 clones, roughly 88% of them singletons. The ends lost 6 bases at V and 3 bases at J; junction bases unmatched: 14. The germline V gene encodes CDR1 SQVTM and CDR2 ANQGSEA. The CDR3 runs 15 residues. Sequencing input: peripheral blood. J is TRBJ2-7 and V is TRBV29-1; 7 bases align to TRBD2. The TCR was taken from a human donor in a cohort sampled during active COVID-19. This CDR3 reads CSVALGLADRYEQYF. In nucleotides, the CDR3 is TGCAGCGTAGCGCTCGGCCTAGCGGATCGCTACGAGCAGTACTTC.